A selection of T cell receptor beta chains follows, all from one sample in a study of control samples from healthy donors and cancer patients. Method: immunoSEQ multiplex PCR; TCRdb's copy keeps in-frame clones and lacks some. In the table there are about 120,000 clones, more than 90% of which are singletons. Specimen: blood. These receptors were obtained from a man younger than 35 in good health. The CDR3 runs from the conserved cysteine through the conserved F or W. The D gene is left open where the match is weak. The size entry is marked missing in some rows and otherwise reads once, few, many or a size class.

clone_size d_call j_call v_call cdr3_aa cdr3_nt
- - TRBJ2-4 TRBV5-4 CASSFTDLAKNIQYF TGTGCCAGCAGCTTCACGGATCTAGCCAAAAACATTCAGTACTTC
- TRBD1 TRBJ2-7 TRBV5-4 CASSLDRGSYEQYF TGTGCCAGCAGCTTGGACAGGGGATCCTACGAGCAGTACTTC
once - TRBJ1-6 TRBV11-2 CASSLSGYNSPLHF TGTGCCAGCAGCTTATCGGGTTATAATTCACCCCTCCACTTT
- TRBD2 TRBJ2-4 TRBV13 CASSSLRGGVNIQYF TGTGCCAGCAGCTCGCTTCGGGGGGGCGTTAACATTCAGTACTTC
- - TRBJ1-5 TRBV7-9 CASSSSRGPSNQPQHF TGTGCCAGCAGCTCATCAAGGGGCCCTAGCAATCAGCCCCAGCATTTT
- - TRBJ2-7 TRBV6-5 CASSYSKADAGYF TGTGCCAGCAGTTACTCGAAGGCAGATGCGGGGTACTTC
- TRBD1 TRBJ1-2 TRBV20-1 CSASGTGGYTF TGCAGTGCTAGTGGGACAGGCGGCTACACCTTC
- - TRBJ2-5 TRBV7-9 CASSLAAGIIGETQYF TGTGCCAGCAGCTTAGCAGCAGGGATTATTGGGGAGACCCAGTACTTC
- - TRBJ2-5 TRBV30 CALSRDTQETQYF TGTGCCTTGAGCCGGGACACCCAAGAGACCCAGTACTTC
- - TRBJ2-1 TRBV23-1 CASSQYKGPGDEQFF TGCGCCAGCAGTCAATATAAGGGGCCGGGGGATGAGCAGTTCTTC
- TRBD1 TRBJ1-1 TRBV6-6 CASSYPLQGTERAFF TGTGCCAGCAGTTACCCACTACAGGGGACAGAGAGAGCTTTCTTT
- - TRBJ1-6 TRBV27 CASSFGVYSPLHF TGTGCCAGCAGTTTCGGGGTTTACTCACCCCTCCACTTT
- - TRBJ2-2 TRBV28 CASSHRTSANTGELFF TGTGCCAGCAGTCATCGGACATCTGCGAACACCGGGGAGCTGTTTTTT
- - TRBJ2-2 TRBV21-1 CASSKEKGADTGELFF TGTGCCAGCAGCAAAGAGAAGGGGGCGGACACCGGGGAGCTGTTTTTT
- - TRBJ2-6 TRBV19 CASKAGLHSGANVLTF TGTGCCAGTAAGGCGGGCCTGCACTCTGGGGCCAACGTCCTGACTTTC
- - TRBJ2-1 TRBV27 CASSLWGTEAYNEQFF TGTGCCAGCAGTTTATGGGGGACGGAGGCCTACAATGAGCAGTTCTTC
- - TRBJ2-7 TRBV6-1 CASSEWVGVYEQYF TGTGCCAGCAGTGAATGGGTTGGAGTTTACGAGCAGTACTTC
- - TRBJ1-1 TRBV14 CASSQVGQTNTEAFF TGTGCCAGCAGCCAAGTTGGACAGACGAACACTGAAGCTTTCTTT
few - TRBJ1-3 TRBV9 CASSVDAGRYSGNTIYF TGTGCCAGCAGCGTAGATGCGGGGAGATACTCTGGAAACACCATATATTTT
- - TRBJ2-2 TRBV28 CASSGRGTGELFF TGTGCCAGCAGTGGGCGGGGCACCGGGGAGCTGTTTTTT
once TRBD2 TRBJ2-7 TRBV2 CASNLAGATYEQYF TGTGCCAGCAACCTAGCGGGGGCAACCTACGAGCAGTACTTC
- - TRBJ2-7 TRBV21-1 CASSEEGTSGDYEQYF TGTGCCAGCAGCGAAGAAGGGACTAGCGGGGACTACGAGCAGTACTTC
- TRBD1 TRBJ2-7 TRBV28 CASVTQGTGRNEQYF TGTGCCAGCGTCACACAGGGGACGGGTAGGAACGAGCAGTACTTC
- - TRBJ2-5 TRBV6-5 CASSYSRGSETQYF TGTGCCAGCAGTTACTCGAGGGGGTCGGAGACCCAGTACTTC
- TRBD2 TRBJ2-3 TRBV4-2 CASSQERGLGGDTQYF TGTGCCAGCAGCCAGGAGCGGGGGCTCGGGGGAGATACGCAGTATTTT
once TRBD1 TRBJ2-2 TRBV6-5 CAIRDRNTGELFF TGTGCCATCAGGGACAGGAACACCGGGGAGCTGTTTTTT
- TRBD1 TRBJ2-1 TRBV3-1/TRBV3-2 CASSQDFPPTRSRQGWFF TGTGCCAGCAGCCAAGATTTTCCTCCCACGAGGTCCCGACAGGGTTGGTTCTTC
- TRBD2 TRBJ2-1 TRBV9 CASSGGRGSYNEQFF TGTGCCAGCAGCGGCGGGAGGGGCTCCTACAATGAGCAGTTCTTC